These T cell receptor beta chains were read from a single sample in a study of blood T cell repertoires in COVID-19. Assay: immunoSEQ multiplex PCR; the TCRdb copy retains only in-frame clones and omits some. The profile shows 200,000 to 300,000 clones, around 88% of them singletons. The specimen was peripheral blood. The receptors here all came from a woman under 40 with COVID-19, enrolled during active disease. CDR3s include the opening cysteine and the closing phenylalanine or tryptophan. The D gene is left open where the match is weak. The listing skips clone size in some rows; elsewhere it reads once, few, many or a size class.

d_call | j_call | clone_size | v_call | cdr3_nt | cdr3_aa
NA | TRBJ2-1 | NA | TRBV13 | TGTGCCAGCAGCAATCGACTAGAGGGCAATGAGCAGTTCTTC | CASSNRLEGNEQFF
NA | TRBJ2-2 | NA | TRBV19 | TGTGCCAGTAGTACACACCCCCGACAGACAAACACCGGGGAGCTGTTTTTT | CASSTHPRQTNTGELFF
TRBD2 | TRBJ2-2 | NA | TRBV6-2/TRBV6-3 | TGTGCCAGCAGTCGACTAGCGGGAGGGACCGGGGAGCTGTTTTTT | CASSRLAGGTGELFF
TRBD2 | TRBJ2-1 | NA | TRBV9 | TGTGCCAGCAGCCCTCCGGGACTAGCGAGCGAGCAGTTCTTC | CASSPPGLASEQFF
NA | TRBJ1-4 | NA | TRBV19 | TGTGCCAGTACCCACCGAGGGGGAGCTAATGAAAAACTGTTTTTT | CASTHRGGANEKLFF
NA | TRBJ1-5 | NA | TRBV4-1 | TGCGCCAGCAGTTTGACAGTACTTAGCAATCAGCCCCAGCATTTT | CASSLTVLSNQPQHF
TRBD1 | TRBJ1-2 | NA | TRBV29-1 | TGCAGCGTCGGGACAGGGGGCGGGGATGGCTACACCTTC | CSVGTGGGDGYTF
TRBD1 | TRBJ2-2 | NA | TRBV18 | TGTGCCAGCTCTTCAGGACAGGGGTCACTCGGGGAGCTGTTTTTT | CASSSGQGSLGELFF
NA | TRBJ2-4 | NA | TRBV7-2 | TGTGCCAGCAGCCTTGAGGCAGCCAAAAACATTCAGTACTTC | CASSLEAAKNIQYF
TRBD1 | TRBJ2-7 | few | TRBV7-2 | TGTGCCAGCAGCTTCGGACAGGACTACGAGCAGTACTTC | CASSFGQDYEQYF
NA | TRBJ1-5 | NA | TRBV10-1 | TGCGCCAGCAGCGCTGAGCTCGGTCAGCCCCAGCATTTT | CASSAELGQPQHF
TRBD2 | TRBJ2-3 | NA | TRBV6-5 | TGTGCCAGCAGTTACGCCCGGACTAGACTAGATACGCAGTATTTT | CASSYARTRLDTQYF
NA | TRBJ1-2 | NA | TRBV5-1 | TGCGCCAGCAGCACCGTACAGGGATCCGGCGGTGGCTACACCTTC | CASSTVQGSGGGYTF
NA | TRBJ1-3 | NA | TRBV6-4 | TGTGCCAGCAGGGCCGCAGACAGGGGAAACACCATATATTTT | CASRAADRGNTIYF
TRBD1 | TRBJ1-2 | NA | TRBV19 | TGTGCCAGTAGTATAGGGACAGGGGATGGCTACACCTTC | CASSIGTGDGYTF
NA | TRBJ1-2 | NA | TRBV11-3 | TGTGCCAGCAGCTTAGGGACAGCCTATGGCTACACCTTC | CASSLGTAYGYTF
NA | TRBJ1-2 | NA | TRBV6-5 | TGTGCCAGCAACCCGAGGAGGGAGGCTGGCTACACCTTC | CASNPRREAGYTF
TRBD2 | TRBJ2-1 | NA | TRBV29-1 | TGCAGCGTAACCGGGACTAGCGGAGACAATGAGCAGTTCTTC | CSVTGTSGDNEQFF
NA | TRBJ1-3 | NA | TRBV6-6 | TGTGCCAGCAGTTACTCCGGAGGCCCTGGAAACACCATATATTTT | CASSYSGGPGNTIYF
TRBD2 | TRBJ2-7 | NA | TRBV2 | TGTGCCAGCAGAGGCGCTAGCGGGGTTAATACCGAGCAGTACTTC | CASRGASGVNTEQYF
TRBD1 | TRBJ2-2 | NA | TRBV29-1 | TGCAGCGTTGAGTTAAGGGGACAGGGAAGTTCCGGGGAGCTGTTTTTT | CSVELRGQGSSGELFF
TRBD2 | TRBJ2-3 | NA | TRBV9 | TGTGCCAGCAGCGTAGGTGGTGGGAGGGCAGATACGCAGTATTTT | CASSVGGGRADTQYF
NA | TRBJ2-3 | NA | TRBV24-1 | TGTGCCACCAGTGACCCCGGACTACCCAGCACAGATACGCAGTATTTT | CATSDPGLPSTDTQYF
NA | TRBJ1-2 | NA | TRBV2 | TGTGCCAGCAGTACTAGGACAGTCTCCTATGGCTACACCTTC | CASSTRTVSYGYTF
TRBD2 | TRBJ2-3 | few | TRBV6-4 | TGTGCCAGCAGTGAGATAGCGGGCACGCTCACAGATACGCAGTATTTT | CASSEIAGTLTDTQYF
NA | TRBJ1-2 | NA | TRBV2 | TGTGCCAGCAGTCCGGGGGGAGGGATCGACTACACCTTC | CASSPGGGIDYTF
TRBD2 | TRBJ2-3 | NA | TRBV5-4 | TGTGCCAGCAGCTTGGATATCGGCGGGAGCAGTGGAGATACGCAGTATTTT | CASSLDIGGSSGDTQYF
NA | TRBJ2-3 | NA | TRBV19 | TGTGCCAGTAGTATATTAGGGAGGGGGGCAGATACGCAGTATTTT | CASSILGRGADTQYF
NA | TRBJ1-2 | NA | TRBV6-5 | TGTGCCAGCAGTTTGGGGCAGGGTGACTATGGCTACACCTTC | CASSLGQGDYGYTF
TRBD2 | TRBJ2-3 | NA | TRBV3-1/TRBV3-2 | TGTGCCAGCGCGGGGAGGGGCACCGATACGCAGTATTTT | CASAGRGTDTQYF
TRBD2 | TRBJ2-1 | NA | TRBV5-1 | TGCGCCAGCAGCTTGATGACGACTGCGGGGGGGGAGCAGTTCTTC | CASSLMTTAGGEQFF
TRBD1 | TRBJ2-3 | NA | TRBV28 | TGTGCCAGCGGAAGGTCGGGACAGGGTATGGATACGCAGTATTTT | CASGRSGQGMDTQYF
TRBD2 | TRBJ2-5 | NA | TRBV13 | TGTGCCAGCAGCCCAAGCGGGAGAATAGAAGAGACCCAGTACTTC | CASSPSGRIEETQYF
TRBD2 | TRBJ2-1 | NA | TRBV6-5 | TGTGCCAGCAGTCCCCTAGCGGGGGATTACAATGAGCAGTTCTTC | CASSPLAGDYNEQFF
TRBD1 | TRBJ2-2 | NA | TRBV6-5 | TGTGCCAGCGCCAGGACAGGGGGTTTAGAGCTGTTTTTT | CASARTGGLELFF
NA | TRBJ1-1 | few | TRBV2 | TGTGCCACTCCCCAGGGCACAACAGGGAGCACTGAAGCTTTCTTT | CATPQGTTGSTEAFF
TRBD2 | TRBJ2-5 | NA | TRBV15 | TGTGCCACCAGCATCGGGAGGGTTGGGCAAGAGACCCAGTACTTC | CATSIGRVGQETQYF
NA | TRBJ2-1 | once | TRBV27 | TGTGCCAGCAGTTTACGGGGTTCCTCCTACAATGAGCAGTTCTTC | CASSLRGSSYNEQFF
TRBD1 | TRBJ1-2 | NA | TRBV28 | TGTGCCAGCAGTCACAGGGGAAGGGACGGCTACACCTTC | CASSHRGRDGYTF
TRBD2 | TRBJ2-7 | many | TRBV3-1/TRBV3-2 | TGTGCCAGCAGCCCGGCTTTAGCGGGGAGCTACGAGCAGTACTTC | CASSPALAGSYEQYF
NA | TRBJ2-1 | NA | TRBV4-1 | TGCGCCAGCAGCCTCCGACAGGGAGGCCCGGGCAATGAGCAGTTCTTC | CASSLRQGGPGNEQFF
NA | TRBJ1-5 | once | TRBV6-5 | TGTGCCAGCAGCTTTGACGGGGATAGCAATCAGCCCCAGCATTTT | CASSFDGDSNQPQHF
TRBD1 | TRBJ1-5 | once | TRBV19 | TGTGCGAGTAGTATCGATGGGACAGGTAGCAATCAGCCCCAGCATTTT | CASSIDGTGSNQPQHF
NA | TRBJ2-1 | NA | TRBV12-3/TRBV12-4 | TGTGCCAGCTTGAAGGGGGTTGAGCAGTTCTTC | CASLKGVEQFF
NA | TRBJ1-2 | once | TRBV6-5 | TGTGCCAGCAGTTCACCGGGACACCACTATGGCTACACCTTC | CASSSPGHHYGYTF
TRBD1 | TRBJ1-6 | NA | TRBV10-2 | TGCGCCAGCAGTGAGTCGACCCGACAGGGAATGGATTCACCCCTCCACTTT | CASSESTRQGMDSPLHF
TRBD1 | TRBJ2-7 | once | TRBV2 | TGTGCCAGCAGGGAAAGGACAGGGAGCTCCTACGAGCAGTACTTC | CASRERTGSSYEQYF
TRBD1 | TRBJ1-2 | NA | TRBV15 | TGTGCCACCAGCAGAGATATGGGACAGGGCCATGGCTACACCTTC | CATSRDMGQGHGYTF
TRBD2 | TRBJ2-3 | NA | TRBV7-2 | TGTGCCAGCAGCGTTAGCGGGCCGTCCACAGATACGCAGTATTTT | CASSVSGPSTDTQYF
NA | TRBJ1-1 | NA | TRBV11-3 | TGTGCCAGCAGCTTAGTTCGTCTGAACACTGAAGCTTTCTTT | CASSLVRLNTEAFF
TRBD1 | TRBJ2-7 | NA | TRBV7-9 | TGTGCCAGCAGCTCAGGAGGACAGGGGGGGCAGTACTTC | CASSSGGQGGQYF
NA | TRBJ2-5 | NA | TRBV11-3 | TGTGCCAGCAGCTTAATACAGGGGCTGGGGAGGGAGACCCAGTACTTC | CASSLIQGLGRETQYF
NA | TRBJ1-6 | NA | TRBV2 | TGTGCCAGCAGTGAAGATTGGCAGGATAATTCACCCCTCCACTTT | CASSEDWQDNSPLHF
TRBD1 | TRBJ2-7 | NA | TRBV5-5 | TGTGCCAGCAGCAGATCCGACAGGGGGCTTTTCTCCGAGCAGTACTTC | CASSRSDRGLFSEQYF
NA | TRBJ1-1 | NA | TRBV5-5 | TGTGCCAGCAGCTTGAAGACAGGCTGGGACACTGAAGCTTTCTTT | CASSLKTGWDTEAFF
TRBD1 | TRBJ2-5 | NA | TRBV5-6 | TGTGCCAGCAGCTTGGGACGGGACAGGGGGCTCAGAGAGACCCAGTACTTC | CASSLGRDRGLRETQYF